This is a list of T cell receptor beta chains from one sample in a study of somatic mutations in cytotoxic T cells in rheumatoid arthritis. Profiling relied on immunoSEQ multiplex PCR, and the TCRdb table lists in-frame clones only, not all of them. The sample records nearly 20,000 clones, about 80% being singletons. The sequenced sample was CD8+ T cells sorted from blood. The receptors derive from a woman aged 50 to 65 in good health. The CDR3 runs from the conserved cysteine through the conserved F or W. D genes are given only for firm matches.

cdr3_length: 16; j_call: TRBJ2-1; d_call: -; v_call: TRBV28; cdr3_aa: CASSSPSEPRNNEQFF
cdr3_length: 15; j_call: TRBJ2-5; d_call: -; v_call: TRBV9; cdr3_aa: CASSVAGTNQETQYF
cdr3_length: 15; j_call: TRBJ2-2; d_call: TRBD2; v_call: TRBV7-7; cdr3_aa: CASSLGEGLAGELFF
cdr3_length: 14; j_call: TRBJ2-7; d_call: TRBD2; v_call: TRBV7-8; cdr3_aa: CASSTGGSSYEQYF
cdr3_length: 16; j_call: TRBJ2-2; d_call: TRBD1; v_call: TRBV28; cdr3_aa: CASSSPDRGGTGELFF
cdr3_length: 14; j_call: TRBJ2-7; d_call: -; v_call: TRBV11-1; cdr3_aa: CASSLAEGPYEQYF
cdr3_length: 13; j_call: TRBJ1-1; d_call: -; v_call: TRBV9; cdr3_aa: CASSVVMNTEAFF
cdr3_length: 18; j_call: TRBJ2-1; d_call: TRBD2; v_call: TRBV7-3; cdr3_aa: CASSPSAGGPYRDNEQFF
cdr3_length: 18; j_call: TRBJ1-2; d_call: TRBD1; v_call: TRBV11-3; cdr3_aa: CASSLDRGRVLTRYGYTF
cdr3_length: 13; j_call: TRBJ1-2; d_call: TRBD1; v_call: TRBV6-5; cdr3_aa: CASSWTGANGYTF
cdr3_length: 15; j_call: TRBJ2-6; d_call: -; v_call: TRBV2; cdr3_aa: CASRLRYSGANVLTF
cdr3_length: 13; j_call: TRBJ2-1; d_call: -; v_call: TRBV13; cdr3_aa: CASSLVVGNEQFF
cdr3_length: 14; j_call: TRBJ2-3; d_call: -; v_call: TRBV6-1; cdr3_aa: CASSEGLTTDTQYF
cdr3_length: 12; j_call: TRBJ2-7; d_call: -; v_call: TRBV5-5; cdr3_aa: CASNPGTYEQYF
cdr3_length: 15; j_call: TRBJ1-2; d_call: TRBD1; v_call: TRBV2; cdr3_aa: CASSLGQRGVGGYTF
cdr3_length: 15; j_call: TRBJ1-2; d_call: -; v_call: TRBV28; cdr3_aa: CASSQQPTANYGYTF
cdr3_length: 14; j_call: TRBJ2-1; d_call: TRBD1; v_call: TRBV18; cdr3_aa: CASSPGQGQWEQFF
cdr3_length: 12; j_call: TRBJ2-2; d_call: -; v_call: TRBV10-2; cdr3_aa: CASSDGNGELFF
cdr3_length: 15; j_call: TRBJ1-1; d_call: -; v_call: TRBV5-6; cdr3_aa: CASSLARNENTEAFF
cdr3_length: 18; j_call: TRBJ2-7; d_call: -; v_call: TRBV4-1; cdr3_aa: CASSQDYHHQGVFYEQYF
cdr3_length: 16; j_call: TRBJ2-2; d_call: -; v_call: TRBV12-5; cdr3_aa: CASGFRASGSTGELFF